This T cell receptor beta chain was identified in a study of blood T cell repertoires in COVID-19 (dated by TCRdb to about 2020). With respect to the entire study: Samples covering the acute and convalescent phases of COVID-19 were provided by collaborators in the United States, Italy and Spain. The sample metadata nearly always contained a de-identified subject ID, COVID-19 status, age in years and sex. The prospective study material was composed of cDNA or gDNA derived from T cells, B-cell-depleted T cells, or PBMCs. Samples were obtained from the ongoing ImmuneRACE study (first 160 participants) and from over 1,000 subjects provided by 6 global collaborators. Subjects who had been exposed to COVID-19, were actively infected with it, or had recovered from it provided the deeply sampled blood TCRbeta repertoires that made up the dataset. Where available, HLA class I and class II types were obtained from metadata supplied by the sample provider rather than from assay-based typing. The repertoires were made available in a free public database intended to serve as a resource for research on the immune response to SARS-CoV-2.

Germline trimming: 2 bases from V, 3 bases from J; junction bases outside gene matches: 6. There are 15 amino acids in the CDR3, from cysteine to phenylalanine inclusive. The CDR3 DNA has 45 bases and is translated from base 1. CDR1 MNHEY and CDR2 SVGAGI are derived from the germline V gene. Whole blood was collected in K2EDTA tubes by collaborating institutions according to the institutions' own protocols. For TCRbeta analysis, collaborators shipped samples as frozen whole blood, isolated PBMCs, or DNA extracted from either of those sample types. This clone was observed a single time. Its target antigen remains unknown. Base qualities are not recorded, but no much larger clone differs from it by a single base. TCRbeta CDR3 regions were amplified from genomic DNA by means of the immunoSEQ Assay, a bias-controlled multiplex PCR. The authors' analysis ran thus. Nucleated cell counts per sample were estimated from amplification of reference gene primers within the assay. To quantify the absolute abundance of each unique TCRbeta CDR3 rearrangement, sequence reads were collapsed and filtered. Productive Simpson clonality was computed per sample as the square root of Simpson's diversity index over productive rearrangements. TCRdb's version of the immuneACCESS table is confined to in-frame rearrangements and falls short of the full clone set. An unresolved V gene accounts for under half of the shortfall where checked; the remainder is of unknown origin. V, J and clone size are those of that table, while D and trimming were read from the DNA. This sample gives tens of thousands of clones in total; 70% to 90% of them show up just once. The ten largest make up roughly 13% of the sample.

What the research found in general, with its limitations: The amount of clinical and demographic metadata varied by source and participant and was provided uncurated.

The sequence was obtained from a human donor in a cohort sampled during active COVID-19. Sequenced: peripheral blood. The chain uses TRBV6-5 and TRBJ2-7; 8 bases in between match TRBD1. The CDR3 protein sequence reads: CASSYRGQGVYEQYF. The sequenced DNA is TGTGCCAGCAGTTACCGCGGACAGGGAGTCTACGAGCAGTACTTC.